Following are 16 T cell receptor beta chains from one sample sequenced in a study of T-cell memory formation after mild COVID-19. MiXCR, applied by TCRdb to the 5' RACE reads, yields one record per CDR3 protein. The sample lists more than 85,000 distinct CDR3 sequences; around 10% were seen once. Material for sequencing was PBMCs or a T cell subset sorted from them (not recorded which). The receptors were sampled from a man aged 18 to 30 who had mild COVID-19 (a few samples of this study predate the infection). Cell type and time point are not known.

This clonotype was found a few times. This chain links TRBV6-6 with TRBJ2-7, with unresolved D. Germline loops: CDR1 MNHNY, CDR2 SVGAGI (reference sequence). Deletions cut 4 bases from V and 1 base from J, with 11 bases between. The CDR3 is made up of 14 amino acids. The CDR3 spells CASSSLYISYEQYV. The CDR3 nucleotides are TGTGCCAGCAGTTCACTATACATATCCTACGAGCAGTACGTC.

This clonotype occurred once. The V call is TRBV10-2, the J call TRBJ2-7; D unclear. V lost 0 bases to trimming and J lost 4 bases, with 1 base between them. This CDR3 is built from 11 residues. CDR1 is WSHSY and CDR2 is SAAADI in the germline V gene. CDR3 protein: CASSESYEQYV. The CDR3, as DNA: TGCGCCAGCAGTGAGTCGTACGAGCAGTACGTC.

The chain combines TRBV20-1 with TRBJ1-5, with D possibly being TRBD1 (6 bases). CDR3 size: 14 residues. The V end was cut by 6 bases, the J end by 0 bases, with 12 bases between. Germline CDR1 DFQATT, CDR2 SNEGSKA (reference sequence). The CDR3 reads CSAAGADSNQPQHF. The CDR3 region has the DNA TGCAGTGCAGCAGGGGCGGATAGCAATCAGCCCCAGCATTTT.

This clonotype turned up a few times. CDR3 sequence (DNA): TGTGCCAGCAGTGAAGCGGGCGGGATGGGAGATACGCAGTATTTT. This codes for CASSEAGGMGDTQYF. This chain connects TRBV2 to TRBJ2-3; tentatively, D is TRBD2 (6 bases). Trimming left V 0 bases short and J 5 bases short, with 12 bases between. CDR1 and CDR2 (germline): SNHLY, FYNNEI. The CDR3 totals 15 residues.

Only a few counts were recorded for this clonotype. This chain connects TRBV6-5 to TRBJ2-5; unclear D gene. With 6 bases removed from V and 7 bases from J, the gap between germline ends came to 15 bases. The germline gives CDR1 MNHEY, CDR2 SVGAGI. The CDR3 runs 13 residues. The CDR3 DNA sequence: TGTGCCAGCAGGCGGCCTTTTGACGGGACCCAGTACTTC. Translating gives CASRRPFDGTQYF.

This clonotype has just a few counts. V usage is TRBV7-2 and J usage is TRBJ2-1; 8 nucleotides align to TRBD2. J was trimmed by 6 bases and V by 4 bases; bases with no gene match: 8. CDR3 size: 15 residues. CDR1 SGHTA and CDR2 FQGNSA come from the germline V gene. CDR3 sequence (DNA): TGTGCCAGCAGCTCCCGACTAGCGACTGCCAATGAGCAGTTCTTC. Its protein is CASSSRLATANEQFF.

The genes are TRBV5-5 and TRBJ1-2; TRBD1 is a possible D gene (5 bases). Germline V gene lookup returns CDR1 SGHKS and CDR2 YYEKEE (reference sequence). V was cut by 4 bases and J by 3 bases, with 16 bases left in between. This CDR3 region has 15 residues. The CDR3: CASSDAAGPDYGYTF. As DNA, the CDR3 is TGTGCCAGCAGCGACGCCGCAGGGCCCGACTATGGCTACACCTTC. The whole variable domain, remainder taken from reference TRBV5-5 and TRBJ1-2, is DAGVTQSPTHLIKTRGQQVTLRCSPISGHKSVSWYQQVLGQGPQFIFQYYEKEERGRGNFPDRFSARQFPNYSSELNVNALLLGDSALYLCASSDAAGPDYGYTFGSGTRLTVV.

The rearrangement uses TRBV7-6 and TRBJ2-7, with D possibly matching TRBD2 (5 bases). This CDR3 comprises 14 residues. The V end lost 1 base, the J end lost 2 bases, and 9 bases lay between the germline ends. The germline gives CDR1 SGHVS, CDR2 FNYEAQ. The CDR3 DNA sequence: TGTGCCAGCAGCTTAGGAGACGGGACCTACGAGCAGTACTTC. Its protein product is CASSLGDGTYEQYF.

This clonotype was seen just once. This rearrangement joins TRBV6-2 or TRBV6-3 to TRBJ2-1; 7 bases are shared with TRBD2. CDR3 size: 16 residues. V trimming: 3 bases; J trimming: 4 bases; junction bases outside the gene matches: 9. Looked up from germline, CDR1 is MNHEY and CDR2 is SVGEGT. In DNA form, the CDR3 reads TGTGCCAGCAGTTATTTGCCCAGCGGGGAATACAATGAGCAGTTCTTC. It is translated as CASSYLPSGEYNEQFF.

There are a few counts of this clonotype. This sequence joins TRBV7-9 and TRBJ1-2; 7 bases are shared with TRBD1. Germline assignment: CDR1 SEHNR and CDR2 FQNEAQ (reference sequence). Losses at the gene ends were 1 base for V and 8 bases for J; bases not matched to a gene: 7. The CDR3 length is 14 residues. This CDR3 is CASSLEYRGRGYTF. DNA of the CDR3: TGTGCCAGCAGCTTAGAATACAGGGGTCGGGGCTACACCTTC.

The genes are TRBV3-1 and TRBJ2-2, with a weak D call TRBD1 (6 bases). V lost 3 bases and J 6 bases, leaving 17 bases between the germline ends. CDR1 is LGHDT, CDR2 YNNKEL, per germline (reference sequence). This CDR3 spans 16 amino acids. The CDR3 spells CASSHRGGHAAGELFF. The CDR3 DNA is TGTGCCAGCAGCCACAGAGGGGGTCACGCCGCCGGGGAGCTGTTTTTT.

In this sample, this clonotype turned up a few times. The chain couples TRBV27 to TRBJ1-2, with 8 bases that match TRBD1. Germline V gene data show CDR1 as MNHEY and CDR2 as SMNVEV (reference sequence). CDR3 length: 15 amino acids. The V segment lost 2 bases and the J segment 5 bases; nucleotides outside the gene matches: 7. As DNA, the CDR3 is TGTGCCAGCAGTTTAACTATGGGACAGGTTTATGGCTACACCTTC. It specifies CASSLTMGQVYGYTF.

The rearrangement links TRBV9 to TRBJ1-3; D is uncertain. Per the germline V gene, CDR1 is SGDLS and CDR2 is YYNGEE. CDR3 length equals 12 residues. The V end lost 3 bases, the J end lost 4 bases, and 5 bases lay between the germline ends. In nucleotides, the CDR3 is TGTGCCAGCAGCGGAGACGGAAACACCATATATTTT. Its translation: CASSGDGNTIYF.

CDR3 residues: CASSLGGATNEQFF. Here the CDR3 DNA reads TGTGCCAGCAGCTTGGGCGGGGCCACCAATGAGCAGTTCTTC. This chain uses TRBV7-8 with TRBJ2-1; maybe TRBD2 (6 bases). Germline loops: CDR1 SGHVS, CDR2 FQNEAQ. The ends were cut back, 3 bases at V and 6 bases at J, with 12 bases in the middle. CDR3 length: 14 amino acids.

In this sample, this clonotype turned up a few times. The V and J genes are TRBV20-1 and TRBJ2-5; TRBD2 matches 12 bases. J gave up 0 bases and V 6 bases, and 8 bases lay outside the gene matches. The CDR3 runs 16 residues. The germline V gene has CDR1 DFQATT and CDR2 SNEGSKA (reference sequence). For the CDR3, the DNA is TGCAGTGCCCCCAGGACTAGCGGGGTGTACCAAGAGACCCAGTACTTC. This sequence encodes CSAPRTSGVYQETQYF.

This clonotype was observed a handful of times. The gene calls are TRBV12-3 or TRBV12-4 and TRBJ1-2, with 8 bases lining up with TRBD1. The V and J ends lost 6 bases and 9 bases, in that order; junction bases with no gene match: 6. This CDR3 region has 12 residues. CDR3 bases: TGTGCCAGCAGATCAGGACAGGGACGCTACACCTTC. It is translated as CASRSGQGRYTF.